Each of the 19 T cell receptor beta chains below was sequenced from the same sample in a study of blood T cell repertoires in COVID-19 (dated by TCRdb to the early 2020s). Library generation was performed with the immunoSEQ multiplex PCR assay. TCRdb took this table from immuneACCESS and kept in-frame rearrangements with V and J called. Such tables lack part of the clones; where checked against another copy, unresolved V genes explain under half of the gap, and the rest is unexplained. The sample table holds 190,000 or so clones, of which roughly nine tenths were seen once. 0.6% to 0.9% of the sample lies in the top ten. The source material was peripheral blood. All receptors come from a woman aged 70 to 79 with acute or convalescent COVID-19.

The table lists this clone with a few counts. The rearrangement joins TRBV24-1 to TRBJ1-5; 10 positions match TRBD1. Germline values: CDR1 KGHDR, CDR2 SFDVKD. The CDR3 consists of 18 residues. V was clipped by 4 bases and J by 1 base; unmatched bases: 9. In DNA, the CDR3 is TGTGCCACCAGTGAACGACCGGGACAGGGGAAGAGCAATCAGCCCCAGCATTTT. Translating gives CATSERPGQGKSNQPQHF.

This sequence joins TRBV9 and TRBJ2-2; 7 nucleotides match TRBD1. CDR1 is SGDLS and CDR2 is YYNGEE in the germline V gene. The CDR3 has 12 amino acids. The V and J ends lost 4 bases and 8 bases, in that order; junction bases with no gene match: 2. CDR3 nucleotide sequence: TGTGCCAGCAGCCCCAGGGGGGGGGAGCTGTTTTTT. Protein: CASSPRGGELFF. The full variable domain, rest sourced from reference TRBV9 and TRBJ2-2, is DSGVTQTPKHLITATGQRVTLRCSPRSGDLSVYWYQQSLDQGLQFLIQYYNGEERAKGNILERFSAQQFPDLHSELNLSSLELGDSALYFCASSPRGGELFFGEGSRLTVL.

The V call is TRBV6-2 or TRBV6-3, the J call TRBJ1-5; D ambiguous. The CDR3 sequence is 14 residues long. V lost 2 bases to trimming and J lost 2 bases, with 7 bases between them. Germline V gives CDR1 MNHEY, CDR2 SVGEGT. The CDR3 loop is CASSYGLGNQPQHF. DNA for the CDR3: TGTGCCAGCAGTTACGGCCTGGGCAATCAGCCCCAGCATTTT.

This chain links TRBV2 with TRBJ1-1; 8 bases are shared with TRBD1. CDR3 length: 15 residues. V was pared by 6 bases and J by 1 base, with 7 bases of the junction left unmatched. Germline assignment: CDR1 SNHLY and CDR2 FYNNEI. The CDR3 nucleotides read TGTGCCAGCAGGTTATCCGGGACAGGGAACACTGAAGCTTTCTTT. Residues: CASRLSGTGNTEAFF.

The chain is built from TRBV5-5 and TRBJ2-1; TRBD1 might be the D (6 bases). The CDR3 covers 15 residues. The V end was cut by 1 base, the J end by 5 bases, with 13 bases between. Germline V CDR1 and CDR2: SGHKS, YYEKEE (reference sequence). This CDR3 reads CASSLTPGQHNEQFF. The DNA of the CDR3 is TGTGCCAGCAGCTTGACCCCGGGACAACACAATGAGCAGTTCTTC.

In the case of this clone: Other nucleotide sequences from this sample produce the same CDR3. V and J are TRBV18 and TRBJ2-7; 7 bases are shared with TRBD1. The trim removed 3 bases at V and 4 bases at J, leaving 3 bases unmatched. Germline lookup yields CDR1 KGHSH and CDR2 LQKENI. CDR3 length: 13 residues. This CDR3 is CASSPDRSYEQYF. The CDR3 bases are TGTGCCAGCTCACCGGACAGGTCGTACGAGCAGTACTTC.

The DNA of the CDR3 is TGTGCCAGCAGCTCCGGTGGGGGCGCAACTAATGAAAAACTGTTTTTT. Translating it yields CASSSGGGATNEKLFF. The rearrangement uses TRBV11-2 and TRBJ1-4, with D maybe TRBD1 (6 bases). CDR1 and CDR2 (germline): SGHAT, FQNNGV. This CDR3 has 16 amino acids. Trimming stripped 4 bases from V and 0 bases from J, with 12 bases between.

This clone turned up a few times. The chain uses TRBV6-4 and TRBJ2-5; D gene unclear. Germline assignment: CDR1 MRHNA and CDR2 SNTAGT. This CDR3 comprises 13 residues. Between the trimmed V and J ends, which lost 3 bases and 7 bases, there was a span of 12 bases. CDR3 coding DNA: TGTGCCAGCAGTGAATCCCAGACGGGGACCCAGTACTTC. As protein: CASSESQTGTQYF.

The chain recombines TRBV27 with TRBJ1-1, with D perhaps matching TRBD1 (6 bases). From germline, CDR1 is MNHEY and CDR2 SMNVEV (reference sequence). The length of the CDR3 is 15 residues. The ends were cut back, 4 bases at V and 0 bases at J, with 12 bases in the middle. CDR3 loop: CASSSEGDMNTEAFF. The CDR3 DNA follows: TGTGCCAGCAGTTCCGAGGGGGACATGAACACTGAAGCTTTCTTT.

The chain couples TRBV3-1 (or the pseudogene TRBV3-2) to TRBJ1-2; a weak D match, TRBD1 (5 bases). The germline V and J ends were trimmed by 6 bases and 0 bases, with 17 bases remaining between them. The CDR3 is made up of 16 amino acids. The germline V gene encodes CDR1 LGHDT and CDR2 YNNKEL (reference sequence). CDR3 DNA: TGTGCCAGCAGAGACGAAATGGGGGGGACTAACTATGGCTACACCTTC. It encodes CASRDEMGGTNYGYTF.

V and J are TRBV19 and TRBJ1-5; TRBD1 agrees at 8 bases. The CDR3 loop spans 14 amino acids. V lost 10 bases to trimming and J lost 3 bases; unmatched junction nucleotides: 8. Germline-derived CDR1 and CDR2 are LNHDA and SQIVND (reference sequence). CDR3 nucleotides: TGTGCCACCTCGGACAGGGTCAACAATCAGCCCCAGCATTTT. Encoded protein: CATSDRVNNQPQHF. The whole variable domain, filled in from reference TRBV19 and TRBJ1-5, reads DGGITQSPKYLFRKEGQNVTLSCEQNLNHDAMYWYRQDPGQGLRLIYYSQIVNDFQKGDIAEGYSVSREKKESFPLTVTSAQKNPTAFYLCATSDRVNNQPQHFGDGTRLSIL.

The chain carries TRBV12-5 and TRBJ1-5, with D perhaps matching TRBD1 (5 bases). The CDR3 is 12 amino acids. The germline gives CDR1 LGHNT, CDR2 FRNRAP. V lost 6 bases and J 5 bases, leaving 8 bases between the germline ends. The CDR3 loop reads CASGKGDQPQHF. In DNA form, the CDR3 reads TGTGCTAGTGGGAAAGGGGATCAGCCCCAGCATTTT.

This chain uses TRBV5-1 with TRBJ2-1; tentatively, D is TRBD2 (6 bases). The V gene lost 4 bases and the J gene lost 10 bases, with 21 bases spanning the gap. Germline CDR1 reads SGHRS; CDR2 reads YFSETQ. CDR3 size: 15 residues. The CDR3 sequence: CASSAVAGGGREQFF. CDR3 coding DNA: TGCGCCAGCAGCGCTGTGGCCGGGGGAGGAAGAGAGCAGTTCTTC.

This CDR3 is CASSQNPVPNTEAFF. The CDR3 region has the DNA TGTGCCAGCTCCCAAAACCCGGTCCCCAACACTGAAGCTTTCTTT. This chain connects TRBV18 to TRBJ1-1; D gene ambiguous. This CDR3 has 15 residues. Trimming left V 6 bases short and J 2 bases short, with 16 bases between. Looked up from germline, CDR1 is KGHSH and CDR2 is LQKENI.

V is TRBV19 and J is TRBJ2-2; TRBD2 agrees at 10 bases. The CDR3 is made up of 18 amino acids. V lost 7 bases, J lost 4 bases, and 15 bases stayed unmatched. Per germline, CDR1 LNHDA and CDR2 SQIVND (reference sequence). The CDR3 spells CASTLRTSGIGSTGELFF. The CDR3 DNA is TGTGCCAGTACCCTGAGGACTAGCGGCATTGGTAGCACCGGGGAGCTGTTTTTT. Based on the CDR3 plus reference TRBV19 and TRBJ2-2, the full variable domain is DGGITQSPKYLFRKEGQNVTLSCEQNLNHDAMYWYRQDPGQGLRLIYYSQIVNDFQKGDIAEGYSVSREKKESFPLTVTSAQKNPTAFYLCASTLRTSGIGSTGELFFGEGSRLTVL.

This clone was found once. The rearrangement joins TRBV19 to TRBJ1-2; no reliable D call. This CDR3 region has 11 residues. Trimming stripped 8 bases from V and 3 bases from J, with 7 bases between. Germline lookup yields CDR1 LNHDA and CDR2 SQIVND (reference sequence). This chain's CDR3 is CASSGYYGYTF. The CDR3 DNA reads as TGTGCCAGTTCCGGGTACTATGGCTACACCTTC.

The genes are TRBV5-1 and TRBJ1-2; possibly TRBD1 for D (6 bases). V lost 6 bases to trimming and J lost 4 bases, with 19 bases between them. Per germline, CDR1 SGHRS and CDR2 YFSETQ. The CDR3 runs 15 residues. The CDR3 spells CASNKGGTGTYGYTF. Written as DNA, the CDR3 is TGCGCCAGCAACAAGGGCGGAACAGGGACCTATGGCTACACCTTC. The entire variable domain, with the rest obtained from reference TRBV5-1 and TRBJ1-2, is as follows: KAGVTQTPRYLIKTRGQQVTLSCSPISGHRSVSWYQQTPGQGLQFLFEYFSETQRNKGNFPGRFSGRQFSNSRSEMNVSTLELGDSALYLCASNKGGTGTYGYTFGSGTRLTVV.

This sequence joins TRBV11-3 and TRBJ2-2; 12 bases match TRBD2. The germline gives CDR1 SGHNT, CDR2 YENEEA. The CDR3 is 15 amino acids. V was clipped by 5 bases and J by 5 bases; unmatched bases: 3. As DNA, the CDR3 is TGTGCCAGCAGCCCGCTAGCGGGAGGGACCGGGGAGCTGTTTTTT. Encoded protein: CASSPLAGGTGELFF.

V usage is TRBV28 and J usage is TRBJ1-2; possible D gene TRBD1, 6 bases. The V end lost 6 bases, the J end lost 5 bases, and 13 bases lay between the germline ends. There are 13 residues in the CDR3. From germline, CDR1 is MDHEN and CDR2 SYDVKM. DNA for the CDR3: TGTGCCAGCAGCCAGGACAGCCGGTATGGCTACACCTTC. Translated: CASSQDSRYGYTF.